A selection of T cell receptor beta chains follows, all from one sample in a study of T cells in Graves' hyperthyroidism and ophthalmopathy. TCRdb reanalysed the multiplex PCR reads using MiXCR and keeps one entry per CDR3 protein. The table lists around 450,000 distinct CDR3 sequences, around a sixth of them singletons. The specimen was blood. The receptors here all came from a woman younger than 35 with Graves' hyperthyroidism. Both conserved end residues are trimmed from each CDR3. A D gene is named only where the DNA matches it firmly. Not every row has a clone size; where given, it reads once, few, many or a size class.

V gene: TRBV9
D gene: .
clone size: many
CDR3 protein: ASSVELQSSGNTIY

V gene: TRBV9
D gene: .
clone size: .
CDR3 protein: ASSVYREQHYGYT

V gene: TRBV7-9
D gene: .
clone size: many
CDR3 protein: ASSLVDLLVAKNIQY

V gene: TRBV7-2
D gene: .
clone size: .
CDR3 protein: ASSSRGVEAFNEKLF

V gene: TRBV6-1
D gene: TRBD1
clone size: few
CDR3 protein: ASSSANRGALY

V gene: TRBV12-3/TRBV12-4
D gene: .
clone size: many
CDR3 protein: ASSFSGSYYEQY

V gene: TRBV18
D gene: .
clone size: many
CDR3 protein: ASSDIPSSYEQY

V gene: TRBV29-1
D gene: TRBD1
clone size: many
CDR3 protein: SVARQGARDEQY

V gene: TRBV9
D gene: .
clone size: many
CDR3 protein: ASSGAENEQF

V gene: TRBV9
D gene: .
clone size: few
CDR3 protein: ASSVGRDGQNIQY

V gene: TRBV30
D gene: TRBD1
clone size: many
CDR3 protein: AWSPSRQGAAF

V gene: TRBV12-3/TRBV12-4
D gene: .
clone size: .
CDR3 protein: ASSLGETGTLTSESYEQY

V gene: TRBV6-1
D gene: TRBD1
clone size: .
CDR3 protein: ASSYMRTGQGAPGYT

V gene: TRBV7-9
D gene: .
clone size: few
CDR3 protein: ASSLALAPRTDTQY

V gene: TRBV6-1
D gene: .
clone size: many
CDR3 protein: ASTHRGVGRDSPLH

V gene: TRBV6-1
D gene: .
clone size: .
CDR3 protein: ASGADVTQY

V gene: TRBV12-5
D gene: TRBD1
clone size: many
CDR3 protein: ASAPGTGVNEQY